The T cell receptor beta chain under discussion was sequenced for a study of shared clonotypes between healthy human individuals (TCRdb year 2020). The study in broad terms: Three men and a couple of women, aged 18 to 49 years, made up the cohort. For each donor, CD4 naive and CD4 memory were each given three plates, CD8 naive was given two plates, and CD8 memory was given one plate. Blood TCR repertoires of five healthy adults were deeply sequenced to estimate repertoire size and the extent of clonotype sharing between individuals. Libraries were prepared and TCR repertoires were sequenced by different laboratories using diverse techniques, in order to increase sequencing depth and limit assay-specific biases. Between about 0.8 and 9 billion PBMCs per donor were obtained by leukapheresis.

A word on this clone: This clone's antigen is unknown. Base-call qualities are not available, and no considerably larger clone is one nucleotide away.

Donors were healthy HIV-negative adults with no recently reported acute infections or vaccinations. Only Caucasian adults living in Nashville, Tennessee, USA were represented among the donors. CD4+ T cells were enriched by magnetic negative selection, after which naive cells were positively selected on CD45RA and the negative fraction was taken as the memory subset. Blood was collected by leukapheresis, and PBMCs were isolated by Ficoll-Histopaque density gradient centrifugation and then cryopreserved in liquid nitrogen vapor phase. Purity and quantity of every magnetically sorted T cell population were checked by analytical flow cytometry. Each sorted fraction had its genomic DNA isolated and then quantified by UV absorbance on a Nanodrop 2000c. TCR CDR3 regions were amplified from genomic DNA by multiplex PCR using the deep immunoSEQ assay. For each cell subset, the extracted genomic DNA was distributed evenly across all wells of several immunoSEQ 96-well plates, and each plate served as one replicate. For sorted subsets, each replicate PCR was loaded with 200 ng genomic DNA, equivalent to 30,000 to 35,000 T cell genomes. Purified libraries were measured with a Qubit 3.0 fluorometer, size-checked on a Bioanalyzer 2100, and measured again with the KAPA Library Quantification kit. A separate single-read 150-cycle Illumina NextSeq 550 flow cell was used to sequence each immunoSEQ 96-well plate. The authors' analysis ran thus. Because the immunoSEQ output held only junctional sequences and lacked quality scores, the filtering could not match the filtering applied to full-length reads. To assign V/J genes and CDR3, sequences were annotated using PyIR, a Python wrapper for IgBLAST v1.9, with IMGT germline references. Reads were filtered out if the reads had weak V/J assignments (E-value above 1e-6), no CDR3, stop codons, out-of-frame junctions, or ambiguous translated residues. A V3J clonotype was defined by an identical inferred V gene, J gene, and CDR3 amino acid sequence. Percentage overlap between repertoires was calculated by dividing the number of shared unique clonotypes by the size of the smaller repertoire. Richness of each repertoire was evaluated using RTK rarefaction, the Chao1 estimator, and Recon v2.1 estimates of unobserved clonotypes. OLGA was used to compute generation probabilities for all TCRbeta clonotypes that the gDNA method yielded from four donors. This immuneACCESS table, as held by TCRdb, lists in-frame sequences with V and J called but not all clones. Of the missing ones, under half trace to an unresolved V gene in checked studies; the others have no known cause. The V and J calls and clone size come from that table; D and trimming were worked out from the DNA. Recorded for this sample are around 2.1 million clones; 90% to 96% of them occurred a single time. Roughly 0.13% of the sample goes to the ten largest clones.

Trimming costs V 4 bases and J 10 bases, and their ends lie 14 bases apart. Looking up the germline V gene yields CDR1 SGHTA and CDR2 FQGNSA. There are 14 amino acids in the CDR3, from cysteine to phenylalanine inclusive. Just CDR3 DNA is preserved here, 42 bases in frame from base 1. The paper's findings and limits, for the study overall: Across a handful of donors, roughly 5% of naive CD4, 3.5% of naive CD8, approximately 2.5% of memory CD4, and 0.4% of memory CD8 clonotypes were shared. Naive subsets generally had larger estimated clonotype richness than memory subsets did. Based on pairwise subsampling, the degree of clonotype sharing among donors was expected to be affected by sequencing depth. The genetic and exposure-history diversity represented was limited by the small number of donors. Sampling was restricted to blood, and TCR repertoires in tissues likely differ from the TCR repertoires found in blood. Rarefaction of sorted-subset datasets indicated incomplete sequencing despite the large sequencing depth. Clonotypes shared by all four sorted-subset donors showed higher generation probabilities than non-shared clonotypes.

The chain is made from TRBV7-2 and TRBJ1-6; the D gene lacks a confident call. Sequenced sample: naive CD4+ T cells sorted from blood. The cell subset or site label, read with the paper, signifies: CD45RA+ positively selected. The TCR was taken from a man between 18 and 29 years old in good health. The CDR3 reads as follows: CASSSNGAYSPLHF. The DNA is TGTGCCAGCAGCTCAAATGGCGCTTACTCACCCCTCCACTTT. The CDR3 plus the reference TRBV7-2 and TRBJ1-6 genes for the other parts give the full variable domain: GAGVSQSPSNKVTEKGKDVELRCDPISGHTALYWYRQSLGQGLEFLIYFQGNSAPDKSGLPSDRFSAERTGGSVSTLTIQRTQQEDSAVYLCASSSNGAYSPLHFGNGTRLTVT.